This TCR beta chain was recorded in a study of blood T cell repertoires in COVID-19. Overall study context: Samples representing acute and convalescent COVID-19 were sourced from the United States, Italy and Spain.

The assay was immunoSEQ multiplex PCR, and TCRdb's table has in-frame clones only and misses some. Here the sample spans more than 200,000 clones, nearly 90% being singletons. CDR3 length: 15 residues. Germline V gene sequence: CDR1 LGHNA, CDR2 YSLEER. Trimming stripped 4 bases from V and 5 bases from J, with 15 bases between. This clonotype was sampled from a human donor in a cohort sampled during active COVID-19. The chain carries TRBV4-3 and TRBJ1-5, with D perhaps matching TRBD1 (5 bases). Input material: peripheral blood. The DNA of the CDR3 is TGCGCCAGCAGCCTTGAACAGGCCCCCGATCAGCCCCAGCATTTT. Its protein product is CASSLEQAPDQPQHF.